This T cell receptor (beta chain) was found in a study of blood T cell repertoires in COVID-19. J gave up 4 bases and V 0 bases, and 6 bases lay outside the gene matches. The CDR3 extends over 16 amino acids. Germline values: CDR1 MNHNY, CDR2 SVGAGI (reference sequence). Original processing methods: Scientists estimated how many nucleated cells there were by amplifying reference gene primers. Libraries were prepared by immunoSEQ multiplex PCR; TCRdb keeps only in-frame clonotypes and omits some of them. V, J and clone size are those of that table, while D and trimming were read from the DNA. The table records hundreds of thousands of clones, around 86% of them present only once.

Sequencing was performed on peripheral blood. This TCR came from a human donor in a cohort sampled during active COVID-19. The rearrangement joins TRBV6-6 to TRBJ1-5, with 7 bases aligning to TRBD1. CDR3 amino acids: CASSYSRDSPNQPQHF. DNA of the CDR3: TGTGCCAGCAGTTACTCAAGGGACAGTCCTAATCAGCCCCAGCATTTT.